This T cell receptor (beta chain) was found in a study of T cell responses to AZD1222 COVID-19 vaccine. General study results and limits: Donors were largely white British and mainly female; clonal diversity was possibly underestimated.

The protocol was immunoSEQ multiplex PCR, while the TCRdb copy is restricted to in-frame clones and leaves out a portion. Among 54,000 or so clones listed, approximately 80% were seen once. Remarks on this clone: Its antigen is currently unknown. The sample carries other DNA sequences with the same CDR3.

The receptor's source is an adult who received the AZD1222 COVID-19 vaccine. Material: peripheral blood, obtained 28 days after the second AZD1222 dose.

CDR3 DNA: TGTGCCAGTAGTATTGGAACAGGAGGAGAGCAGTACTTC. Its protein is CASSIGTGGEQYF. V and J are TRBV19 and TRBJ2-7; D is perhaps TRBD1 or TRBD2 (5 bases each). The CDR3 length is 13 residues. V lost 3 bases to trimming and J lost 7 bases, with 13 bases between them. Per germline, CDR1 LNHDA and CDR2 SQIVND (reference sequence).